This T cell receptor beta chain was recorded in a study of blood T cell repertoires in COVID-19. Whole-study context: Italy, Spain and the United States were the sources of the convalescent and acute COVID-19 samples.

Trimming cost V 4 bases and J 6 bases, with 16 bases left between them. CDR3 length: 15 residues. The germline gives CDR1 SGHRS, CDR2 YFSETQ. As originally analysed: Amplified reference gene primers provided the basis for estimating nucleated cell counts. Assay used: immunoSEQ multiplex PCR; TCRdb lists only in-frame clones, some missing. V and J calls and clone size are as listed in that table; D and trimming were resolved from the DNA. The sample consists of 200,000 or so clones, 85% to 90% of them appearing once. Source material: peripheral blood. This clonotype originated in a man between 50 and 59 years old with acute or convalescent COVID-19. The chain employs TRBV5-1 and TRBJ2-2, with D possibly TRBD2 on 5 matching bases. CDR3 in amino acids: CASSARESNAGELFF. CDR3 DNA sequence: TGCGCCAGCAGCGCCCGGGAAAGTAACGCCGGGGAGCTGTTTTTT.